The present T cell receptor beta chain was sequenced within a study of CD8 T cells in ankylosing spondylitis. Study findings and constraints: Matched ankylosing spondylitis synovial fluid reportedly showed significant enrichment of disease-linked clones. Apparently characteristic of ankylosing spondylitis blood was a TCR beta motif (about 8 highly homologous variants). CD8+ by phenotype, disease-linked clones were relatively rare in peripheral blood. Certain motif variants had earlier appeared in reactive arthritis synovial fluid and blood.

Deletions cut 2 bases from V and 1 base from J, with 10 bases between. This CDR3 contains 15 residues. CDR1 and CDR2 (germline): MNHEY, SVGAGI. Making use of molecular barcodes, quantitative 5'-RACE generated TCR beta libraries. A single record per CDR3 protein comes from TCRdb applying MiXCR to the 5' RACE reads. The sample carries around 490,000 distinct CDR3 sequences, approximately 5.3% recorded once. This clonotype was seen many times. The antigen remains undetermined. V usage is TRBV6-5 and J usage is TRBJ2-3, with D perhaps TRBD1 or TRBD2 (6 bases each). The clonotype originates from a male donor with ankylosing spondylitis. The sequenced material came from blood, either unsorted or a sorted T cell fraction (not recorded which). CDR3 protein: CASSYGGLGTDTQYF. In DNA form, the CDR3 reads TGTGCCAGCAGTTACGGGGGGCTTGGCACAGATACGCAGTATTTT.